Each of the 10 T cell receptor beta chains below was sequenced from the same sample in a study of T cells after yellow fever vaccination. TCRdb fed the 5' RACE reads into MiXCR, producing one record per CDR3 protein. The profile covers under 300,000 distinct CDR3 sequences, with about 7% appearing a single time and approximately 0.99% taken by the ten largest. The sequenced sample was CD4+ T cells sorted from PBMCs, obtained on the day of the yellow fever booster vaccination. These TCRs come from a man aged 25-45 years who received the YFV17D yellow fever vaccine.

This clonotype was seen many times. The chain links TRBV29-1 to TRBJ1-2, with TRBD1 matching 8 bases. The CDR3 is 11 amino acids. Germline CDR1 is SQVTM and CDR2 is ANQGSEA. J was trimmed by 8 bases and V by 6 bases; bases with no gene match: 5. CDR3 region: CSVGTGLGYTF. DNA for the CDR3: TGCAGCGTAGGGACAGGCCTGGGCTACACCTTC.

This clonotype was seen many times. The chain carries TRBV5-1 and TRBJ2-1, with 8 bases matching TRBD2. The CDR3 consists of 16 residues. CDR1 and CDR2 from the germline V gene are SGHRS and YFSETQ. With 1 base clipped from V and 0 bases from J, the junction kept 3 bases outside the gene matches. CDR3 in DNA: TGCGCCAGCAGCTTGAGAGCGGGAGCCTCCTACAATGAGCAGTTCTTC. Translation: CASSLRAGASYNEQFF.

This sequence joins TRBV3-1 and TRBJ2-1, with 10 bases that match TRBD2. CDR1 and CDR2 (germline): LGHDT, YNNKEL (reference sequence). V was clipped by 4 bases and J by 5 bases; unmatched bases: 5. The CDR3 spans 15 residues. This CDR3 reads CASSLASGSHNEQFF. CDR3 sequence (DNA): TGTGCCAGCAGCCTCGCTAGCGGGAGCCACAATGAGCAGTTCTTC.

The V call is TRBV4-3, the J call TRBJ2-5; D uncertain. Germline CDR1 is LGHNA and CDR2 is YSLEER. The V end lost 0 bases, the J end lost 6 bases, and 14 bases lay between the germline ends. This CDR3 has 15 amino acids. The DNA of the CDR3 is TGCGCCAGCAGCCAAGAGCCCAAAGGGCGGCAGACCCAGTACTTC. Translating it yields CASSQEPKGRQTQYF.

J is TRBJ2-2 and V is TRBV2; TRBD2 aligns across 14 bases. The CDR3 length is 18 residues. Per the germline V gene, CDR1 is SNHLY and CDR2 is FYNNEI. The DNA for the CDR3 is TGTACCTGCTGCCGCGGTAGACTAGCGGGAGGGGGTACCGGGGAGCTGTTTTTT. It is translated as CTCCRGRLAGGGTGELFF.

This clonotype was detected a few times. The rearrangement joins TRBV27 to TRBJ1-5; maybe TRBD1 (5 bases). CDR1 is MNHEY, CDR2 SMNVEV, per germline (reference sequence). Trimming took off 5 bases at V and 4 bases at J, with 15 bases between the two ends. The CDR3 is 15 amino acids. CDR3 DNA: TGTGCCAGCAGTCCCGGGGGGGGGTGGAATCAGCCCCAGCATTTT. Protein product: CASSPGGGWNQPQHF.

This clonotype showed up many times. The gene calls are TRBV15 and TRBJ2-7, with D hard to call. The CDR3 contains 12 residues. V lost 6 bases, J lost 4 bases, and 10 bases lay in between. Germline CDR1 reads LNHNV; CDR2 reads YYDKDF (reference sequence). DNA for the CDR3: TGTGCCACCAGTCTAGGGAAGTACGAGCAGTACTTC. It specifies CATSLGKYEQYF.

This clonotype appeared many times. Mismatch with germline at one junction end may stem from a read error. The V gene is TRBV18, the J gene TRBJ2-3; 9 positions agree with TRBD2. This CDR3 region has 14 residues. CDR1 and CDR2 from the germline V gene are KGHSH and LQKENI. CDR3 sequence: CASSPSGTTDTQYF. CDR3 nucleotide sequence: TGCGCCAGCAGTCCTAGCGGGACGACAGATACGCAGTATTTT.

The J gene is TRBJ2-7, the V gene TRBV7-2; perhaps D is TRBD1 or TRBD2 (5 bases each). V lost 0 bases, J lost 7 bases, and 16 bases lay in between. CDR1 and CDR2 (germline): SGHTA, FQGNSA. This CDR3 is built from 15 residues. CDR3: CASSLAGTTSGEQYF. Here the CDR3 DNA reads TGTGCCAGCAGCTTAGCGGGGACCACCTCTGGTGAGCAGTACTTC.

The chain carries TRBV3-1 and TRBJ2-3, with 14 bases identical to TRBD2. This CDR3 comprises 17 residues. Germline V gene sequence: CDR1 LGHDT, CDR2 YNNKEL (reference sequence). J was trimmed by 5 bases and V by 10 bases; bases with no gene match: 14. CDR3 in DNA: TGTGCCACCACCCCGCCGGGACTAGCGGGAGCTGGAGATACGCAGTATTTT. This codes for CATTPPGLAGAGDTQYF.